The clone carrying this T cell receptor beta chain occurred many times. Individually, cDNA molecules had unique molecular identifiers attached to them. TCRdb independently ran MiXCR on the 5' RACE reads; one entry per CDR3 protein. The sample lists tens of thousands of distinct CDR3 sequences, under 15% occurring once. V lost 2 bases, J lost 2 bases, and 10 bases lay in between. CDR1 and CDR2 (germline): GTSNPN, SVGIG (reference sequence). This CDR3 is 13 amino acids long. The data derive from a study of early T cells in non-severe SARS-CoV-2 infection. J is TRBJ2-7 and V is TRBV30; possibly TRBD2 for D (7 bases). This receptor was identified in an adult who was a healthcare worker with PCR-confirmed SARS-CoV-2 infection or an uninfected control (not recorded which). The source material was whole blood. The CDR3: CAWSTGGPYEQYF. CDR3 nucleotide sequence: TGTGCCTGGAGTACCGGGGGGCCCTACGAGCAGTACTTC.